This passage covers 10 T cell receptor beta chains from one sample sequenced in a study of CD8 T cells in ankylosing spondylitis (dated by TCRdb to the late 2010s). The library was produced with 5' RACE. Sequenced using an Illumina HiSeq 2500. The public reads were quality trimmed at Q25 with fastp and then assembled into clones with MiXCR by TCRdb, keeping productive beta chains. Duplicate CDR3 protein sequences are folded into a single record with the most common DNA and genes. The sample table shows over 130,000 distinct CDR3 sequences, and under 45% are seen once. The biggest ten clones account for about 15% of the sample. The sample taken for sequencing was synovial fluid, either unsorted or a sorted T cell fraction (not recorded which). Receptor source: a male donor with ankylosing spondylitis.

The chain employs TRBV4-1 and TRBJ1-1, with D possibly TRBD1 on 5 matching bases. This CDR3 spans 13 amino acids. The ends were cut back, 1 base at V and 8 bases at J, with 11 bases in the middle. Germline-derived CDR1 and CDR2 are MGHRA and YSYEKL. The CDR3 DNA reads TGCGCCAGCAGCCAAGTGCCCCCAGGGGAAGCTTTCTTT. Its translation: CASSQVPPGEAFF.

CDR3 DNA: TGTGCCAGCAGCGTAGCGCAGGGGGCGGATACGCAGTATTTT. The encoded protein is CASSVAQGADTQYF. The genes are TRBV9 and TRBJ2-3; 8 bases are a match to TRBD1. This CDR3 region has 14 residues. Trimming took 0 bases from V and 6 from J; bases not matched to a gene: 3. CDR1 and CDR2 from the germline V gene are SGDLS and YYNGEE.

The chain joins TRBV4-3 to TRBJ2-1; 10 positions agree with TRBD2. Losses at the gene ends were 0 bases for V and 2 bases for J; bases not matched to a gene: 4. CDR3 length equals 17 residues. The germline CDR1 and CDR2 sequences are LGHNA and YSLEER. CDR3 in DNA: TGCGCCAGCAGCCAAGATCTCGGGACTAGCGCCTACAATGAGCAGTTCTTC. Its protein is CASSQDLGTSAYNEQFF.

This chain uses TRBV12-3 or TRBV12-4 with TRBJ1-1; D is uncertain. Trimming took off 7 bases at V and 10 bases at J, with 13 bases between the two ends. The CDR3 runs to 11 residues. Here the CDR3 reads CASTKWVSAFF. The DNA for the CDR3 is TGTGCCAGCACTAAATGGGTGTCAGCTTTCTTT.

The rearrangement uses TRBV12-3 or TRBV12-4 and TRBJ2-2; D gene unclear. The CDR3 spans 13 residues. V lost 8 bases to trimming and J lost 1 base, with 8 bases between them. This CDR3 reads CASHLLNTGELFF. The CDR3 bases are TGTGCCAGCCACCTATTGAACACCGGGGAGCTGTTTTTT.

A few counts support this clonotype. In nucleotides, the CDR3 is TGCGCCAGCAGCCAAGAACAATTCCAGGCAGGGGGTTACAATGAGCAGTTCTTC. Its translation: CASSQEQFQAGGYNEQFF. The rearrangement uses TRBV4-3 and TRBJ2-1, with TRBD1 identical over 7 bases. The CDR3 length is 18 residues. The junction had 12 bases not matched to a gene; V was cut back by 0 bases and J by 4 bases. Germline loops: CDR1 LGHNA, CDR2 YSLEER.

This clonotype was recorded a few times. CDR3 DNA: TGTGCCAGCCGCGGCAGTCATTACGAGCAGTACTTC. Protein product: CASRGSHYEQYF. The genes are TRBV21-1 and TRBJ2-7. TRBV21-1 is noted as a pseudogene. The CDR3 loop spans 12 amino acids.

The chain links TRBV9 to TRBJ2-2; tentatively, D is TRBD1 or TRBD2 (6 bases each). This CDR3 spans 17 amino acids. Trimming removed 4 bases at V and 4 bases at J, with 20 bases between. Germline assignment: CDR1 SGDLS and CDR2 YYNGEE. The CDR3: CASSPIPGDKATGELFF. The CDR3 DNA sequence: TGTGCCAGCAGCCCCATCCCGGGGGACAAGGCCACCGGGGAGCTGTTTTTT.

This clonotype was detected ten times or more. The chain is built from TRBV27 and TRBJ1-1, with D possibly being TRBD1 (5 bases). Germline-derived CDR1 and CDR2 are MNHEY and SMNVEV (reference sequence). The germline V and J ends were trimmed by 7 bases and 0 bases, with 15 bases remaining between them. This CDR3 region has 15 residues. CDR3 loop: CASTAPGRMNTEAFF. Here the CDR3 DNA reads TGTGCCAGCACCGCACCGGGGCGGATGAACACTGAAGCTTTCTTT.

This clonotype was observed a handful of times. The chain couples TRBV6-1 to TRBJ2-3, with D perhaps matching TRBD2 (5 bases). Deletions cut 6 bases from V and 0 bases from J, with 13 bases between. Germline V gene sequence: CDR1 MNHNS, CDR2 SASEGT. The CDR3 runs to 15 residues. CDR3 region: CASREDDSSTDTQYF. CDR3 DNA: TGTGCCAGCAGGGAGGACGATTCTAGCACAGATACGCAGTATTTT.